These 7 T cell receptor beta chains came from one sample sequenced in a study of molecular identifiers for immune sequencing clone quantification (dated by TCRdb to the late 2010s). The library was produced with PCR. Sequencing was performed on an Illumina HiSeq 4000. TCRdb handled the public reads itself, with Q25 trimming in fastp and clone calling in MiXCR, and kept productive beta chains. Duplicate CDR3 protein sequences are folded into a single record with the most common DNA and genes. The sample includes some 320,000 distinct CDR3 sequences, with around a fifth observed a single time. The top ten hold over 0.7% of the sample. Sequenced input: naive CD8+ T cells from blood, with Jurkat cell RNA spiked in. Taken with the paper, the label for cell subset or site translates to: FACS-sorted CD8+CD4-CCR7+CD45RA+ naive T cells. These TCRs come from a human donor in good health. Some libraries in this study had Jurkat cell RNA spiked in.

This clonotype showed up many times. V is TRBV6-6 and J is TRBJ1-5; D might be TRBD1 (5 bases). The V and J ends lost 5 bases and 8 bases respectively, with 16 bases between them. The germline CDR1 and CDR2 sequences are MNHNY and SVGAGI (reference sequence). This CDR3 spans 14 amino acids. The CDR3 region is CASSGWGLTEPQHF. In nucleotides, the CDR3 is TGTGCCAGCAGTGGGTGGGGGTTAACTGAGCCCCAGCATTTT.

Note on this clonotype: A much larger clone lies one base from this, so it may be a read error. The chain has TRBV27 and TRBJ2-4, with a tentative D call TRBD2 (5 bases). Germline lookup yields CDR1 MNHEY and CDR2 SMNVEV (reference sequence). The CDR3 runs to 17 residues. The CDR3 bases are TGTGCCAGCAGTTCCGTCTGGACGGGAATAGCCAAAACCATTCAGTACTTC. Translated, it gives CASSSVWTGIAKTIQYF.

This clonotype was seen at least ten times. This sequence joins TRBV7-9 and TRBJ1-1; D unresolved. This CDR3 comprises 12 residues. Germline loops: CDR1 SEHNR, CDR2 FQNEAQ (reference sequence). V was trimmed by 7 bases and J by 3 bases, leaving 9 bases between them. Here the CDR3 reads CASNNIDTEAFF. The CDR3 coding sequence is TGTGCCAGCAACAATATAGACACTGAAGCTTTCTTT. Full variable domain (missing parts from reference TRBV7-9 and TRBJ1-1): DTGVSQNPRHKITKRGQNVTFRCDPISEHNRLYWYRQTLGQGPEFLTYFQNEAQLEKSRLLSDRFSAERPKGSFSTLEIQRTEQGDSAMYLCASNNIDTEAFFGQGTRLTVV.

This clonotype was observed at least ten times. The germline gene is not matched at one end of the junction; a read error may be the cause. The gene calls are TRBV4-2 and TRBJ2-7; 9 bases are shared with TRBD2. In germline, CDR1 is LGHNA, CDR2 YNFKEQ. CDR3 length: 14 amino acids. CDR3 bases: TGTGCCAGCAGCCAAGGGATAGCGGGAGAACCTGTTCACTTC. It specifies CASSQGIAGEPVHF.

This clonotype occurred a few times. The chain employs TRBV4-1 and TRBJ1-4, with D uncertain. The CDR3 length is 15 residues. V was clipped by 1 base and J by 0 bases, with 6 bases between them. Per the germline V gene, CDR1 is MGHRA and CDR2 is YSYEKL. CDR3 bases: TGCGCCAGCAGCCAAGGTCGAGCAACTAATGAAAAACTGTTTTTT. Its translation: CASSQGRATNEKLFF.

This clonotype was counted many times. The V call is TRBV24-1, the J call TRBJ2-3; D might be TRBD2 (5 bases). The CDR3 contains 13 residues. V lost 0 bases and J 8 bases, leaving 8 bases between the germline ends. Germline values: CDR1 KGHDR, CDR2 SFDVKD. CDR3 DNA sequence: TGTGCCACCAGTGATTTGCATGGAGGTACGCAGTATTTT. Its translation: CATSDLHGGTQYF.

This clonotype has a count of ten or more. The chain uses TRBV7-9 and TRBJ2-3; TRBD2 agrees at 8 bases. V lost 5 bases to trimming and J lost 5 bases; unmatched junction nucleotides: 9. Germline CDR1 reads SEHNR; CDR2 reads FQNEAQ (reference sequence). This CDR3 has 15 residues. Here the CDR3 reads CASSPYPAGEDTQYF. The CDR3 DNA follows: TGTGCCAGCAGCCCCTACCCAGCGGGAGAAGATACGCAGTATTTT.